These 17 T cell receptor beta chains came from one sample sequenced in a study of identical twins. MiXCR, run by TCRdb on the 5' RACE reads, gives a single entry per CDR3 protein. The data hold 300,000 to 400,000 distinct CDR3 sequences, with approximately 13% observed a single time. The same sample was also studied in work on yellow fever vaccine responses in identical twins.

The specimen sequenced was CD8+ T cells sorted from blood. These receptors were obtained from a woman between 18 and 29 years old in good health.

This clonotype appeared many times. V is TRBV4-1 and J is TRBJ2-7; 12 bases agree with TRBD2. This CDR3 is built from 16 residues. With V trimmed by 6 bases and J by 5 bases, 11 bases remained unmatched. Germline CDR1 is MGHRA and CDR2 is YSYEKL. The CDR3 loop reads CASSRTSGIPDDEQYF. Here the CDR3 DNA reads TGCGCCAGCAGTCGGACTAGCGGGATCCCCGACGACGAGCAGTACTTC.

This clonotype came up many times. The chain uses TRBV25-1 and TRBJ2-1, with unresolved D. The V end was cut by 4 bases, the J end by 10 bases, with 20 bases between. The CDR3 consists of 15 residues. Germline CDR1 MGHDK, CDR2 SYGVNS. The CDR3 loop is CASSVWTADPGEQFF. CDR3 bases: TGTGCCAGCAGTGTATGGACCGCCGATCCTGGGGAGCAGTTCTTC.

J is TRBJ2-7 and V is TRBV2, with D hard to call. The germline V and J ends were trimmed by 6 bases and 2 bases, with 17 bases remaining between them. Germline V gives CDR1 SNHLY, CDR2 FYNNEI. The CDR3 contains 15 residues. The CDR3 spells CASRAGLGTTYEQYF. DNA of the CDR3: TGTGCCAGCAGGGCCGGGCTCGGAACAACCTACGAGCAGTACTTC.

This clonotype was detected only a few times. One end of the junction is discordant with germline, which a read error may explain. The J gene is TRBJ2-1, the V gene TRBV10-3; D possibly uses TRBD1 or TRBD2 (5 bases each). Germline-derived CDR1 and CDR2 are ENHRY and SYGVKD. CDR3 length equals 11 residues. CDR3 protein: CAIRGGDEQFF. DNA of the CDR3: TGTGCCATCCGTGGGGGAGATGAACAGTTCTTC.

V gene TRBV6-5 combines with J gene TRBJ2-1, with TRBD2 identical over 10 bases. The CDR3 is made up of 18 amino acids. CDR1 and CDR2 from the germline V gene are MNHEY and SVGAGI. The V segment lost 0 bases and the J segment 7 bases; nucleotides outside the gene matches: 12. CDR3 amino acids: CASSYSPAAGGPHNEQFF. For the CDR3, the DNA is TGTGCCAGCAGTTACTCCCCCGCAGCGGGAGGGCCGCATAATGAGCAGTTCTTC.

CDR3 sequence (DNA): TGTGCCAGCAGCCCACCTACAGCCACAGATACGCAGTATTTT. The encoded protein is CASSPPTATDTQYF. The rearrangement uses TRBV7-9 and TRBJ2-3; D is unclear. V was pared by 5 bases and J by 2 bases, with 11 bases between. The CDR3 sequence is 14 residues long. CDR1 is SEHNR and CDR2 is FQNEAQ in the germline V gene (reference sequence).

This rearrangement joins TRBV13 to TRBJ2-5; 13 bases are a match to TRBD2. With V trimmed by 5 bases and J by 7 bases, 10 bases remained unmatched. CDR1 and CDR2 (germline): PRHDT, FYEKMQ (reference sequence). The CDR3 consists of 16 residues. In nucleotides, the CDR3 is TGTGCCAGCAGCCCGAGGACTAGCGGGAGTTTCGGGACCCAGTACTTC. Amino acids: CASSPRTSGSFGTQYF.

There are a few counts of this clonotype. The chain uses TRBV10-3 and TRBJ2-1, with 10 bases aligning to TRBD2. Trimming cost V 1 base and J 0 bases; bases outside gene matches: 15. Germline V lookup: CDR1 ENHRY, CDR2 SYGVKD. The length of the CDR3 is 21 residues. In DNA, the CDR3 is TGTGCCATCAGTGAGTTGTACGCTGGACTAGCGGAGGGTACCTCCTACAATGAGCAGTTCTTC. Translated, it gives CAISELYAGLAEGTSYNEQFF.

This clonotype was detected many times. The chain has TRBV15 and TRBJ2-1; D possibly matches TRBD1 or TRBD2 (6 bases each). Per the germline V gene, CDR1 is LNHNV and CDR2 is YYDKDF (reference sequence). V was pared by 0 bases and J by 6 bases, with 9 bases between. The CDR3 length is 14 residues. The CDR3 region is CATSRDGGLNEQFF. CDR3 bases: TGTGCCACCAGCAGAGATGGGGGGCTCAATGAGCAGTTCTTC.

The chain couples TRBV28 to TRBJ1-5, with no clear D. The CDR3 sequence is 14 residues long. Trimming cost V 3 bases and J 7 bases, with 13 bases left between them. Per germline, CDR1 MDHEN and CDR2 SYDVKM. DNA of the CDR3: TGTGCCAGCAGTTTCGGGAGGGCGGACCAGCCCCAGCATTTT. Its protein is CASSFGRADQPQHF. The variable domain in full, completed from reference TRBV28 and TRBJ1-5, reads DVKVTQSSRYLVKRTGEKVFLECVQDMDHENMFWYRQDPGLGLRLIYFSYDVKMKEKGDIPEGYSVSREKKERFSLILESASTNQTSMYLCASSFGRADQPQHFGDGTRLSIL.

At least ten counts were recorded for this clonotype. The CDR3 DNA is TGTGCCAGCAGTTTGGACACTAGCGATCAGTACTTC. Translation gives CASSLDTSDQYF. The J gene is TRBJ2-7, the V gene TRBV12-3 or TRBV12-4, with 7 bases lining up with TRBD2. This CDR3 is built from 12 residues. Trimming removed 3 bases from V and 10 bases from J; junction bases left unmatched: 6.

There are a few counts of this clonotype. CDR3 nucleotides: TGTGCTAGTGGTTACACTCATAGTGTCTCCTACAATGAGCAGTTCTTC. It yields the protein CASGYTHSVSYNEQFF. The genes are TRBV12-5 and TRBJ2-1; no firm D call. Germline assignment: CDR1 LGHNT and CDR2 FRNRAP. With 4 bases removed from V and 0 bases from J, the gap between germline ends came to 13 bases. The CDR3 is made up of 16 amino acids.

This clonotype showed up just a few times. This chain connects TRBV20-1 to TRBJ2-1; D is ambiguous. From germline, CDR1 is DFQATT and CDR2 SNEGSKA (reference sequence). Trimming cost V 2 bases and J 5 bases, with 19 bases left between them. The CDR3 loop spans 16 amino acids. CDR3 region: CSARSREGPGNNEQFF. CDR3 sequence (DNA): TGCAGTGCTAGATCCAGAGAAGGTCCCGGAAACAATGAGCAGTTCTTC.

This clonotype was seen more than once but under ten times. The V call is TRBV5-6, the J call TRBJ2-5; the D gene is possibly TRBD1 (7 bases). Trimming cost V 5 bases and J 4 bases, with 15 bases left between them. CDR3 length: 14 residues. Germline V lookup: CDR1 SGHDT, CDR2 YYEEEE. CDR3 amino acids: CASSYQGEAETQYF. Written as DNA, the CDR3 is TGTGCCAGCAGTTACCAGGGGGAGGCAGAGACCCAGTACTTC.

The V gene is TRBV15, the J gene TRBJ2-5, with D possibly being TRBD2 (5 bases). Germline loops: CDR1 LNHNV, CDR2 YYDKDF (reference sequence). This CDR3 has 14 residues. V gave up 5 bases and J gave up 1 base, with 11 bases separating them. CDR3 sequence (DNA): TGTGCCACCAGCTCCCGGGGAATCCAAGAGACCCAGTACTTC. Translated: CATSSRGIQETQYF.

Only a few counts were recorded for this clonotype. CDR3 sequence (DNA): TGTGCTAGTGGCCCGCGGACAGGGGGAAACAATGAGCAGTTCTTC. This sequence encodes CASGPRTGGNNEQFF. The chain joins TRBV12-5 to TRBJ2-1; TRBD1 agrees at 10 bases. Germline CDR1 reads LGHNT; CDR2 reads FRNRAP. The CDR3 extends over 15 amino acids. The V segment lost 6 bases and the J segment 5 bases; nucleotides outside the gene matches: 7.

This chain links TRBV20-1 with TRBJ2-1; a weak D match, TRBD2 (6 bases). Germline V CDR1 and CDR2: DFQATT, SNEGSKA (reference sequence). V lost 6 bases and J 1 base, leaving 19 bases between the germline ends. CDR3 length equals 16 residues. CDR3: CSARAEGRASYNEQFF. CDR3 in DNA: TGCAGTGCCCGGGCGGAGGGCCGGGCTTCCTACAATGAGCAGTTCTTC.